Listed here are 11 T cell receptor beta chains from one sample, sequenced in a study of T cell responses to AZD1222 COVID-19 vaccine. Here immunoSEQ multiplex PCR was the method, and the copy in TCRdb shows in-frame clones only, minus some. Among around 100,000 clones listed, about 87% were seen once. Source: peripheral blood, taken on day 0 of AZD1222 vaccination. These receptors came from an adult in good health.

This sequence joins TRBV6-5 and TRBJ1-2; possibly TRBD1 for D (5 bases). The CDR3 consists of 15 residues. The V gene lost 6 bases and the J gene lost 8 bases, with 22 bases spanning the gap. Germline V gene sequence: CDR1 MNHEY, CDR2 SVGAGI. This CDR3 reads CASSPLGALGRGYTF. The DNA for the CDR3 is TGTGCCAGCAGCCCCCTCGGGGCTCTAGGCAGGGGCTACACCTTC.

With respect to this clone: The sample has other DNA sequences that encode this CDR3 too. V is TRBV11-2 and J is TRBJ1-1; D ambiguous. Germline CDR1 and CDR2: SGHAT and FQNNGV. This CDR3 region has 13 residues. Trimming removed 1 base at V and 0 bases at J, with 3 bases between. CDR3 sequence reads: CASSLGLNTEAFF. CDR3 bases: TGTGCCAGCAGCTTAGGTTTGAACACTGAAGCTTTCTTT.

V and J are TRBV7-2 and TRBJ2-3; 7 nucleotides agree with TRBD2. From germline, CDR1 is SGHTA and CDR2 FQGNSA. The CDR3 is made up of 14 amino acids. The junction had 7 bases not matched to a gene; V was cut back by 5 bases and J by 5 bases. In DNA form, the CDR3 reads TGTGCCAGCAGCCTGAGCGGGGCGGGAGATACGCAGTATTTT. Protein: CASSLSGAGDTQYF.

This clone was picked up one time. The genes are TRBV11-1 and TRBJ2-7, with D maybe TRBD1 (6 bases). Germline assignment: CDR1 SGHAT and CDR2 FQDESV (reference sequence). CDR3 size: 12 residues. V lost 5 bases and J lost 3, with 8 bases in between. CDR3 nucleotides: TGTGCCAGCAGCGGGGACAACTACGAGCAGTACTTC. This codes for CASSGDNYEQYF.

The chain combines TRBV27 with TRBJ2-2; 10 positions agree with TRBD1. Unmatched junction bases numbered 4, after V lost 6 bases and J lost 0 bases. This CDR3 comprises 16 residues. CDR1 is MNHEY, CDR2 SMNVEV, per germline (reference sequence). In DNA, the CDR3 is TGTGCCAGCAGATTCGGGACAGGGGCGAACACCGGGGAGCTGTTTTTT. As protein: CASRFGTGANTGELFF.

This clone appeared a few times. J is TRBJ2-7 and V is TRBV27, with 7 bases lining up with TRBD1. Per germline, CDR1 MNHEY and CDR2 SMNVEV (reference sequence). J lost 0 bases, V lost 3 bases, and 5 bases had no gene match. There are 15 residues in the CDR3. The CDR3 loop reads CASSFSTGSSYEQYF. The CDR3 nucleotides are TGTGCCAGCAGTTTCTCGACAGGGTCCTCCTACGAGCAGTACTTC.

The chain carries TRBV11-2 and TRBJ1-1; the D is unclear. Germline values: CDR1 SGHAT, CDR2 FQNNGV. CDR3 length: 14 amino acids. V dropped 6 bases and J dropped 3 bases, with 14 bases sitting between them. DNA of the CDR3: TGTGCCAGCAGAGAAGCGCGGGCACACACTGAAGCTTTCTTT. This codes for CASREARAHTEAFF.

This chain uses TRBV5-6 with TRBJ2-7; D is possibly TRBD1 (8 bases). The germline V gene has CDR1 SGHDT and CDR2 YYEEEE. V lost 4 bases and J 2 bases, leaving 16 bases between the germline ends. This CDR3 spans 15 amino acids. The DNA of the CDR3 is TGTGCCAGCAGCCCGCACACAGGGGGGGCCTACGAGCAGTACTTC. Amino acid sequence: CASSPHTGGAYEQYF.

The CDR3 here is CASSVASGSGNTIYF. The CDR3 DNA is TGTGCCAGCAGCGTAGCATCGGGGTCCGGAAACACCATATATTTT. The V gene is TRBV9, the J gene TRBJ1-3; D remains unclear. From germline, CDR1 is SGDLS and CDR2 YYNGEE. The CDR3 totals 15 residues. Trimming removed 0 bases from V and 4 bases from J, with 11 bases in between.

This clone has a single count. This chain joins TRBV7-6 and TRBJ2-1; TRBD2 aligns across 8 bases. This CDR3 spans 15 amino acids. V was clipped by 5 bases and J by 3 bases; unmatched bases: 6. Looked up from germline, CDR1 is SGHVS and CDR2 is FNYEAQ. The CDR3 protein is CASSHSGGLYNEQFF. CDR3 DNA sequence: TGTGCCAGCAGCCACAGCGGGGGCCTCTACAATGAGCAGTTCTTC.

The chain combines TRBV2 with TRBJ2-7, with a weak D call TRBD2 (6 bases). Trimming removed 4 bases at V and 4 bases at J, with 8 bases between. CDR1 and CDR2 from the germline V gene are SNHLY and FYNNEI. The CDR3 totals 12 residues. The CDR3, as DNA: TGTGCCAGCAGTGCGCGGGGTTACGAGCAGTACTTC. It translates to CASSARGYEQYF. The full variable domain, rest sourced from reference TRBV2 and TRBJ2-7, is EPEVTQTPSHQVTQMGQEVILRCVPISNHLYFYWYRQILGQKVEFLVSFYNNEISEKSEIFDDQFSVERPDGSNFTLKIRSTKLEDSAMYFCASSARGYEQYFGPGTRLTVT.